Each of the 2 T cell receptor beta chains below was sequenced from the same sample in a study of shared clonotypes between healthy human individuals. Naive CD8 cells were CD45RO-negative, positively selected for CCR7, excluding terminally differentiated effector memory CD45RA+ cells. Method: immunoSEQ multiplex PCR; TCRdb's copy keeps in-frame clones and lacks some. The sample contains hundreds of thousands of clones, about 96% of which appear only once. The sequencing sample was made of naive CD8+ T cells sorted from blood. Every receptor here comes from a young woman in good health.

This clone occurred once. This chain connects TRBV27 to TRBJ2-2; D may correspond to TRBD1 or TRBD2 (6 bases each). V was cut by 8 bases and J by 5 bases, with 18 bases left in between. The CDR3 consists of 15 residues. The germline gives CDR1 MNHEY, CDR2 SMNVEV (reference sequence). In DNA, the CDR3 is TGTGCCAGCGCCCCGGGGACTCAGGGGACCGGGGAGCTGTTTTTT. Translation gives CASAPGTQGTGELFF.

The chain carries TRBV27 and TRBJ2-7; TRBD1 might be the D (6 bases). CDR1 MNHEY and CDR2 SMNVEV come from the germline V gene (reference sequence). This CDR3 has 14 amino acids. Trimming cost V 4 bases and J 7 bases, with 17 bases left between them. The CDR3 region is CASSSFLTGQEQYF. The CDR3 DNA sequence: TGTGCCAGCAGTTCATTCTTGACAGGCCAAGAGCAGTACTTC.